Detailed here is one T cell receptor (beta chain). The sample belongs to a study of shared clonotypes between healthy human individuals. Only in-frame clones appear in the TCRdb table, and some are missing; sequencing was by immunoSEQ multiplex PCR. Among roughly 2.2 million clones listed, 92% were seen once. This sequence originates from a young man in good health. Some clones in this sample may be carry-over from other donors' samples. The sample taken for sequencing was naive CD4+ T cells from PBMCs. The subset was: CD45RA+ positively selected.

The CDR3 bases are TGTGCCAGCAGCTTAAGATGGGAGCAGCCCCAGCATTTT. It is translated as CASSLRWEQPQHF. The V gene is TRBV7-3, the J gene TRBJ1-5; D unresolved. Trimming shortened V by 1 base and J by 7 bases, and 8 bases separated the two germline ends. Germline assignment: CDR1 SGHTA and CDR2 FQGTGA. The CDR3 totals 13 residues.